Following are 25 T cell receptor beta chains from one sample sequenced in a study of cytomegalovirus exposure and HLA in healthy donors. With 60 Vbeta and 13 Jbeta primers, the PCR was carried out. Clones were read by immunoSEQ multiplex PCR, and TCRdb kept only the in-frame ones, dropping some. The sample records 55,000 to 70,000 clones, less than 85% being singletons. What was sequenced was PBMCs. The receptors shown here come from a woman in her fifties or sixties in good health and CMV-seropositive.

The rearrangement joins TRBV7-2 to TRBJ2-4, with 14 bases that match TRBD2. Unmatched junction bases numbered 5, after V lost 1 base and J lost 0 bases. The CDR3 extends over 19 amino acids. Germline lookup yields CDR1 SGHTA and CDR2 FQGNSA. The CDR3 sequence: CASSLGGLAGDRAKNIQYF. The CDR3 DNA sequence: TGTGCCAGCAGCTTAGGGGGACTAGCGGGAGATCGAGCCAAAAACATTCAGTACTTC.

The chain is built from TRBV9 and TRBJ2-7; TRBD2 is a possible D gene (6 bases). V lost 0 bases, J lost 0 bases, and 13 bases lay in between. Germline values: CDR1 SGDLS, CDR2 YYNGEE. CDR3 length equals 16 residues. CDR3 protein: CASSVGGRESSYEQYF. The CDR3 nucleotides read TGTGCCAGCAGCGTAGGAGGACGGGAGAGCTCCTACGAGCAGTACTTC.

The rearrangement links TRBV7-2 to TRBJ1-6; the D gene is possibly TRBD1 (5 bases). Trimming took off 5 bases at V and 9 bases at J, with 20 bases between the two ends. CDR3 length: 16 residues. Looked up from germline, CDR1 is SGHTA and CDR2 is FQGNSA. Here the CDR3 DNA reads TGTGCCAGCAGCCTCCGATTAACTCGGGGGTCTTCACCCCTCCACTTT. It is translated as CASSLRLTRGSSPLHF.

This clone was seen only once. The chain has TRBV6-6 and TRBJ2-7; perhaps TRBD2 as D (5 bases). Between the trimmed V and J ends, which lost 6 bases and 5 bases, there was a span of 8 bases. This CDR3 is built from 11 residues. Per germline, CDR1 MNHNY and CDR2 SVGAGI (reference sequence). This CDR3 reads CASSPRDEQYF. CDR3 bases: TGTGCCAGCAGCCCGAGGGACGAGCAGTACTTC.

The rearrangement joins TRBV5-4 to TRBJ1-1, with 9 bases lining up with TRBD1. The CDR3 is made up of 16 amino acids. In germline, CDR1 is SGHNT, CDR2 YYREEE (reference sequence). After removal of 0 bases from V and 4 bases from J, the junction contained 7 bases not matched to a gene. The DNA of the CDR3 is TGTGCCAGCAGCTTGGGACAGGGGGTAAGAGGCACTGAAGCTTTCTTT. Translating it yields CASSLGQGVRGTEAFF. Full variable domain (outside the CDR3, taken from reference TRBV5-4 and TRBJ1-1): ETGVTQSPTHLIKTRGQQVTLRCSSQSGHNTVSWYQQALGQGPQFIFQYYREEENGRGNFPPRFSGLQFPNYSSELNVNALELDDSALYLCASSLGQGVRGTEAFFGQGTRLTVV.

The rearrangement uses TRBV27 and TRBJ2-1; a possible D gene is TRBD2 (6 bases). V dropped 10 bases and J dropped 4 bases, with 17 bases sitting between them. The CDR3 loop spans 14 amino acids. Germline V CDR1 and CDR2: MNHEY, SMNVEV (reference sequence). The CDR3 sequence: CAIGREGTYNEQFF. The CDR3 DNA sequence: TGTGCCATCGGGCGGGAAGGGACTTACAATGAGCAGTTCTTC.

The V gene is TRBV4-3, the J gene TRBJ2-1; TRBD1 might be the D (6 bases). V was clipped by 1 base and J by 5 bases, with 12 bases between them. Germline CDR1 LGHNA, CDR2 YSLEER. CDR3 length equals 15 residues. In DNA, the CDR3 is TGCGCCAGCAGCCAAGGGACAGTGGGTGACAATGAGCAGTTCTTC. Residues: CASSQGTVGDNEQFF.

This clone was seen just once. The chain uses TRBV7-9 and TRBJ2-7; 9 bases are a match to TRBD1. Trimming at V came to 5 bases and at J to 6 bases, leaving 8 bases not matched to a gene. The CDR3 sequence is 14 residues long. Germline V gives CDR1 SEHNR, CDR2 FQNEAQ (reference sequence). CDR3 sequence: CASSQGGQGREQYF. The CDR3 region has the DNA TGTGCCAGCAGCCAAGGAGGACAGGGGCGCGAGCAGTACTTC.

The chain combines TRBV28 with TRBJ1-5, with TRBD1 as a possible D gene (6 bases). The CDR3 is 14 residues long. V lost 3 bases and J lost 4, with 10 bases in between. Looked up from germline, CDR1 is MDHEN and CDR2 is SYDVKM. The CDR3 protein is CASSLRTGNQPQHF. For the CDR3, the DNA is TGTGCCAGCAGTTTGAGAACAGGGAATCAGCCCCAGCATTTT.

The chain combines TRBV29-1 with TRBJ1-1; D is undetermined. V lost 3 bases to trimming and J lost 0 bases, with 8 bases between them. Germline V gene lookup returns CDR1 SQVTM and CDR2 ANQGSEA. The CDR3 consists of 13 residues. CDR3 amino acids: CSVDPGMNTEAFF. The CDR3 DNA is TGCAGCGTTGATCCGGGAATGAACACTGAAGCTTTCTTT.

This rearrangement joins TRBV27 to TRBJ1-1, with D perhaps matching TRBD1 (6 bases). CDR1 is MNHEY and CDR2 is SMNVEV in the germline V gene (reference sequence). V shed 6 bases and J shed 5 bases, with 10 bases lying between them. CDR3 length equals 12 residues. CDR3 sequence reads: CASSQQGTEAFF. In nucleotides, the CDR3 is TGTGCCAGCAGCCAGCAGGGGACTGAAGCTTTCTTT.

The chain recombines TRBV5-6 with TRBJ2-3; D ambiguous. Per the germline V gene, CDR1 is SGHDT and CDR2 is YYEEEE. The length of the CDR3 is 13 residues. Trimming stripped 7 bases from V and 0 bases from J, with 9 bases between. CDR3 sequence reads: CASSTTSTDTQYF. The CDR3 nucleotides are TGTGCCAGCTCGACGACAAGCACAGATACGCAGTATTTT.

The V and J genes are TRBV6-1 and TRBJ1-5, with 7 positions matching TRBD1. The germline gives CDR1 MNHNS, CDR2 SASEGT. V lost 3 bases, J lost 5 bases, and 10 bases stayed unmatched. The CDR3 is 16 amino acids. The CDR3 nucleotides read TGTGCCAGCAGTGATATTTTGACCGACAGGGATCAGCCCCAGCATTTT. It encodes CASSDILTDRDQPQHF.

V and J are TRBV19 and TRBJ1-4; D may be TRBD1 (6 bases). Trimming removed 6 bases at V and 8 bases at J, with 25 bases between. CDR3 length: 17 amino acids. Per the germline V gene, CDR1 is LNHDA and CDR2 is SQIVND (reference sequence). In DNA form, the CDR3 reads TGTGCCAGTAGGAGGGGGGGCTCAGGCCCTACCTACGAAAAACTGTTTTTT. Translated, it gives CASRRGGSGPTYEKLFF.

The chain links TRBV10-1 to TRBJ1-5; the match to TRBD1 covers 8 bases. J lost 4 bases, V lost 5 bases, and 1 base had no gene match. The germline V gene has CDR1 WNHNN and CDR2 SYGVQD (reference sequence). CDR3 length: 13 residues. This chain's CDR3 is CASSRDRNQPQHF. As DNA, the CDR3 is TGCGCCAGCAGTCGGGACAGGAATCAGCCCCAGCATTTT.

CDR3 in amino acids: CASSVGPVEQGGTEAFF. In DNA, the CDR3 is TGTGCCAGCAGCGTAGGGCCGGTGGAACAGGGAGGGACTGAAGCTTTCTTT. The chain is built from TRBV9 and TRBJ1-1; D perhaps matches TRBD1 (6 bases). Germline V CDR1 and CDR2: SGDLS, YYNGEE. The CDR3 totals 17 residues. V lost 0 bases, J lost 5 bases, and 20 bases lay in between.

This chain connects TRBV28 to TRBJ1-3; TRBD1 is a possible D gene (5 bases). Per the germline V gene, CDR1 is MDHEN and CDR2 is SYDVKM. With 10 bases removed from V and 0 bases from J, the gap between germline ends came to 19 bases. CDR3 length: 16 residues. CDR3 DNA: TGTGCCACCCCCCCCCGCCAGGGCCACTCTGGAAACACCATATATTTT. Its translation: CATPPRQGHSGNTIYF.

The rearrangement uses TRBV11-2 and TRBJ2-1; D ambiguous. The CDR3 sequence is 12 residues long. Germline CDR1 SGHAT, CDR2 FQNNGV. Trimming left V 1 base short and J 15 bases short, with 13 bases between. CDR3 DNA sequence: TGTGCCAGCAGCTTAGTGGGCTTCAATTGGTTCTTC. Protein product: CASSLVGFNWFF. The entire variable domain, with the rest obtained from reference TRBV11-2 and TRBJ2-1, is as follows: EAGVAQSPRYKIIEKRQSVAFWCNPISGHATLYWYQQILGQGPKLLIQFQNNGVVDDSQLPKDRFSAERLKGVDSTLKIQPAKLEDSAVYLCASSLVGFNWFFGPGTRLTVL.

This clone occurred once. The gene calls are TRBV10-1 and TRBJ2-5; 8 positions agree with TRBD1. The CDR3 totals 15 residues. J lost 4 bases, V lost 5 bases, and 9 bases had no gene match. Germline CDR1 and CDR2: WNHNN and SYGVQD (reference sequence). CDR3 residues: CASSLGGQGGETQYF. The CDR3 coding sequence is TGCGCCAGCAGTCTGGGTGGACAGGGAGGAGAGACCCAGTACTTC.

This rearrangement joins TRBV5-1 to TRBJ2-7; 8 positions agree with TRBD2. The V gene end was trimmed by 0 bases and the J gene end by 5 bases; junction bases not matched to a gene: 1. Germline V gene data show CDR1 as SGHRS and CDR2 as YFSETQ. This CDR3 has 13 residues. For the CDR3, the DNA is TGCGCCAGCAGCTTGGCCGGGGGGGACGAGCAGTACTTC. It specifies CASSLAGGDEQYF.

V is TRBV10-3 and J is TRBJ2-5, with no clear D. V was shortened by 0 bases and J by 5 bases, with 7 bases between the two germline ends. The CDR3 has 13 residues. Germline V CDR1 and CDR2: ENHRY, SYGVKD. CDR3: CAISESSPETQYF. DNA of the CDR3: TGTGCCATCAGTGAGTCGAGCCCGGAGACCCAGTACTTC.

The rearrangement uses TRBV18 and TRBJ1-1; D is ambiguous. Deletions cut 8 bases from V and 5 bases from J, with 21 bases between. The CDR3 extends over 15 amino acids. In germline, CDR1 is KGHSH, CDR2 LQKENI. CDR3 amino acids: CASRSGASLGTEAFF. In nucleotides, the CDR3 is TGTGCCAGCCGCTCGGGAGCGAGCTTAGGGACTGAAGCTTTCTTT.

The J gene is TRBJ2-7, the V gene TRBV5-4; 11 nucleotides line up with TRBD1. Germline V lookup: CDR1 SGHNT, CDR2 YYREEE (reference sequence). The CDR3 runs to 17 residues. The V and J ends lost 4 bases and 2 bases, in that order; junction bases with no gene match: 11. DNA for the CDR3: TGTGCCAGCAGCGCGGGACCGGGACAGGGGGAAACCTACGAGCAGTACTTC. It codes for CASSAGPGQGETYEQYF.

This clone has a single count. This rearrangement joins TRBV5-1 to TRBJ2-6; D is possibly TRBD1 (5 bases). CDR1 is SGHRS, CDR2 YFSETQ, per germline. This CDR3 comprises 15 residues. Trimming pared 0 bases from V and 4 bases from J, leaving 8 bases between. For the CDR3, the DNA is TGCGCCAGCAGCTTGGGGACAACCGGGGCCAACGTCCTGACTTTC. Protein: CASSLGTTGANVLTF.

The V and J genes are TRBV7-8 and TRBJ1-3, with TRBD1 identical over 10 bases. CDR3 length: 19 amino acids. The J segment lost 0 bases and the V segment lost 5 bases, leaving 13 bases of the junction unmatched. Germline V CDR1 and CDR2: SGHVS, FQNEAQ. CDR3 sequence: CASSPRDRGSLHSGNTIYF. CDR3 nucleotides: TGTGCCAGCAGCCCTCGGGACAGGGGCTCTCTTCACTCTGGAAACACCATATATTTT.